The rows below give T cell receptor beta chains drawn from one sample of a study of cytomegalovirus exposure and HLA in healthy donors. Produced via immunoSEQ multiplex PCR; TCRdb's table is partial and in-frame only. The sample shows approximately 78,000 clones, around 70% of them seen only once. The sequencing input was PBMCs. Receptors were obtained from a man aged 40-50 years in good health and CMV-seropositive. CDR3s include the opening cysteine and the closing phenylalanine or tryptophan. D genes are given only for firm matches. Rows may omit the clone size; those that give it use once, few, many or a size class.

v_call	j_call	d_call	clone_size	cdr3_aa	cdr3_nt
TRBV5-1	TRBJ1-4	.	.	CASSLTGEKLFF	TGCGCCAGCAGCTTGACAGGGGAAAAACTGTTTTTT
TRBV4-3	TRBJ1-2	.	.	CASSQDPGGRDYGYTF	TGCGCCAGCAGCCAAGATCCGGGGGGCAGGGACTATGGCTACACCTTC
TRBV30	TRBJ2-7	TRBD2	few	CAWSPGRVYEQYF	TGTGCCTGGAGTCCCGGGAGGGTGTACGAGCAGTACTTC
TRBV6-5	TRBJ1-1	.	.	CASSSEGTMNTEAFF	TGTGCCAGCAGTTCAGAGGGTACCATGAACACTGAAGCTTTCTTT
TRBV27	TRBJ1-2	.	few	CASSFGQGDGYTF	TGTGCCAGCAGTTTTGGGCAGGGTGACGGCTACACCTTC
TRBV12-5	TRBJ1-1	.	.	CASGLDREAFF	TGTGCTAGTGGTTTGGACAGAGAAGCTTTCTTT
TRBV6-1	TRBJ2-3	.	.	CAATGDSPTQYF	TGTGCGGCCACGGGGGACAGTCCTACGCAGTATTTT
TRBV7-9	TRBJ2-5	TRBD1	.	CASSLGQATQYF	TGTGCCAGCAGCTTGGGACAGGCGACACAGTACTTC
TRBV5-6	TRBJ1-2	TRBD1	.	CASRHQYRGLTDGYTF	TGTGCCAGCAGACACCAATACAGGGGACTCACGGATGGCTACACCTTC
TRBV6-1	TRBJ1-6	TRBD1	.	CASCGTGLNSPLHF	TGTGCCAGCTGTGGGACAGGGTTAAATTCACCCCTCCACTTT
TRBV7-2	TRBJ2-3	TRBD1	.	CASSSRQGNGDTQYF	TGTGCCAGCAGCTCCCGACAGGGGAATGGGGATACGCAGTATTTT
TRBV7-2	TRBJ2-7	.	.	CASSYVRGTLYEQYF	TGTGCCAGCAGCTACGTAAGGGGGACCCTTTACGAGCAGTACTTC
TRBV6-6	TRBJ2-3	TRBD1	few	CASYATGGGTDTQYF	TGTGCCAGCTATGCTACAGGGGGCGGCACAGATACGCAGTATTTT
TRBV6-6	TRBJ1-2	.	.	CASSYTDRDGYTF	TGTGCCAGCAGTTACACGGACAGAGATGGCTACACCTTC
TRBV9	TRBJ2-7	.	.	CASSVDQSSYEQYF	TGTGCCAGCAGCGTAGATCAATCCTCCTACGAGCAGTACTTC
TRBV11-3	TRBJ2-7	.	.	CASSHRHKTAYEQYF	TGTGCCAGCAGTCACAGGCACAAGACGGCCTACGAGCAGTACTTC
TRBV4-3	TRBJ1-1	.	.	CASSQDYGGSDEAFF	TGCGCCAGCAGCCAAGATTATGGGGGGTCGGATGAAGCTTTCTTT
TRBV23-1	TRBJ1-4	.	few	CASSQPTEGYNEKLFF	TGCGCCAGCAGTCAACCCACAGAAGGCTATAATGAAAAACTGTTTTTT
TRBV9	TRBJ2-2	.	.	CASSAPFAGELFF	TGTGCCAGCAGCGCCCCCTTTGCCGGGGAGCTGTTTTTT
TRBV30	TRBJ2-4	TRBD1	.	CAWNPGGARAKNIQYF	TGTGCCTGGAACCCAGGGGGCGCTAGAGCCAAAAACATTCAGTACTTC
TRBV2	TRBJ2-3	TRBD2	.	CASSEIGGGRTDTQYF	TGTGCCAGCAGTGAAATTGGGGGAGGGCGCACAGATACGCAGTATTTT
TRBV4-3	TRBJ2-2	TRBD2	.	CASSPGGGGELFF	TGCGCCAGCAGCCCGGGGGGTGGCGGGGAGCTGTTTTTT
TRBV28	TRBJ1-2	.	.	CASSAQVGLYGYTF	TGTGCCAGCAGCGCACAGGTTGGCCTTTATGGCTACACCTTC
TRBV27	TRBJ1-2	TRBD1	few	CASAEGAGFYGYTF	TGTGCCAGCGCGGAGGGGGCGGGTTTCTATGGCTACACCTTC
TRBV7-2	TRBJ2-2	TRBD2	.	CAHRGGNTGELFF	TGTGCCCATCGGGGGGGGAACACCGGGGAGCTGTTTTTT
TRBV29-1	TRBJ2-7	TRBD1	.	CSVGKDRAPFSYEQYF	TGCAGCGTTGGCAAGGACAGGGCGCCTTTCTCCTACGAGCAGTACTTC
TRBV5-1	TRBJ1-1	TRBD1	.	CASSITGGSEAFF	TGCGCCAGCAGCATCACAGGGGGCAGTGAAGCTTTCTTT
TRBV7-3	TRBJ1-1	TRBD1	.	CASSGDRSTEAFF	TGTGCCAGCAGCGGGGACAGGAGCACTGAAGCTTTCTTT
TRBV7-2	TRBJ1-2	.	.	CASSLGHGYTF	TGTGCCAGCAGCTTGGGGCACGGCTACACCTTC
TRBV5-6	TRBJ1-6	.	.	CASSLFGRASVSPLHF	TGTGCCAGCAGCTTGTTTGGCCGAGCGAGCGTGTCACCCCTCCACTTT
TRBV7-3	TRBJ2-5	TRBD2	few	CASSKGLRETQYF	TGTGCCAGCAGCAAGGGACTAAGAGAGACCCAGTACTTC
TRBV7-2	TRBJ2-5	TRBD2	.	CASSFWAGGPQETQYF	TGTGCCAGCAGCTTTTGGGCGGGGGGGCCACAGGAGACCCAGTACTTC
TRBV7-3	TRBJ1-2	TRBD1	.	CASSLSGAGGGGYTF	TGTGCCAGCAGCTTATCTGGGGCAGGGGGCGGTGGCTACACCTTC
TRBV2	TRBJ2-3	TRBD1	few	CAGQDSTSTDTQYF	TGTGCCGGACAGGACAGTACTAGCACAGATACGCAGTATTTT
TRBV30	TRBJ2-7	TRBD1	.	CAWVHRGRSYEQYF	TGTGCCTGGGTCCACAGGGGACGCTCCTACGAGCAGTACTTC
TRBV12-5	TRBJ1-1	.	.	CASGPQVNTEAFF	TGTGCTAGTGGGCCGCAGGTAAACACTGAAGCTTTCTTT
TRBV11-2	TRBJ2-3	TRBD2	.	CASSPRSSGGEDTQYF	TGTGCCAGCAGCCCCCGTAGTAGCGGGGGGGAAGATACGCAGTATTTT
TRBV30	TRBJ2-1	TRBD2	.	CAWSAIAGGYNEQFF	TGTGCCTGGAGTGCAATAGCGGGGGGGTACAATGAGCAGTTCTTC
TRBV5-1	TRBJ1-2	TRBD1	.	CASRQTGTGGRDGYTF	TGCGCCAGCAGGCAAACCGGGACAGGGGGTCGCGATGGCTACACCTTC
TRBV2	TRBJ2-1	TRBD2	few	CASVLAGAYSYNEQFF	TGTGCCAGCGTACTAGCGGGGGCCTACTCCTACAATGAGCAGTTCTTC
TRBV9	TRBJ2-7	.	few	CASSVARHSSEQYF	TGTGCCAGCAGCGTAGCACGGCACAGCTCCGAGCAGTACTTC
TRBV28	TRBJ1-6	TRBD1	.	CASSSLWGGQGASPLHF	TGTGCCAGCAGTTCCTTATGGGGAGGACAGGGGGCTTCACCCCTCCACTTT
TRBV5-6	TRBJ1-2	.	.	CASSLGGGELVYGYTF	TGTGCCAGCAGCTTGGGGGGAGGGGAACTGGTATATGGCTACACCTTC
TRBV11-2	TRBJ2-7	.	.	CASSLSAGLSYEQYF	TGTGCCAGCAGCCTGTCGGCAGGCCTCTCCTACGAGCAGTACTTC
TRBV27	TRBJ2-3	.	few	CASSLSTSRREYF	TGTGCCAGCAGTTTATCCACCAGTCGTCGGGAGTATTTT
TRBV7-2	TRBJ2-3	TRBD2	.	CASSLVAGVTDTQYF	TGTGCCAGCAGCTTAGTAGCGGGGGTCACAGATACGCAGTATTTT
TRBV27	TRBJ2-7	TRBD1	once	CASSPISPGQGVYEQYF	TGTGCCAGCAGTCCGATTTCCCCGGGACAGGGAGTTTACGAGCAGTACTTC
TRBV5-1	TRBJ1-4	TRBD1	.	CASSLGQGREKLFF	TGCGCCAGCAGCTTGGGACAGGGACGGGAAAAACTGTTTTTT
TRBV9	TRBJ1-4	TRBD1	.	CASSVTGNNEKLFF	TGTGCCAGCAGCGTGACAGGGAACAATGAAAAACTGTTTTTT